This TCR beta chain came from a study of blood T cell repertoires in COVID-19 (dated by TCRdb to 2020 to 2021). Regarding the research as a whole: Collaborator samples came from the United States, Italy and Spain and covered acute and convalescent phases of COVID-19. Deeply sampled blood TCRbeta repertoires from subjects exposed to, actively infected with, or recovered from COVID-19 were included in the dataset. The material from the prospective study consisted of cDNA or gDNA derived from T cells, B-cell-depleted T cells, or PBMCs. Samples were obtained from the ongoing ImmuneRACE study (first 160 participants) and from over 1,000 subjects provided by 6 global collaborators. Where available, HLA class I and class II types were taken from metadata supplied by the sample provider and were not determined by assay-based typing. The sample metadata nearly always contained a de-identified subject ID, COVID-19 status, age in years and sex. The repertoires were released in a freely available public database meant as a resource for research on the immune response to SARS-CoV-2. Overall results and qualifications from the work: The quantity of clinical and demographic metadata differed by source and by participant and was supplied without curation.

The immunoSEQ Assay, a bias-controlled multiplex PCR, was used to amplify TCRbeta CDR3 regions from genomic DNA. The source study handled its data this way. Within the assay, amplification of reference gene primers was used to estimate how many nucleated cells each sample contained. To quantify the absolute abundance of each unique TCRbeta CDR3 rearrangement, sequence reads were collapsed and filtered. Productive Simpson clonality was computed per sample as the square root of Simpson's diversity index over productive rearrangements. Not all clones reach the TCRdb copy of this immuneACCESS table, which keeps in-frame sequences only. Checked studies attribute under half of the gap to unresolved V genes and leave the rest unexplained. The V and J calls and clone size come from that table; D and trimming were worked out from the DNA. For this sample the table gives over 350,000 clones, of which about 83% were detected only once. The ten largest make up 10% of the sample.

From a lookup of the germline V gene, CDR1 and CDR2 are SGHVS and FQNEAQ. The CDR3 has 17 amino acids, counting the end cysteine and phenylalanine. CDR3 DNA only is kept here, 51 bases in frame from base 1. Between the V and J ends, shortened by 1 base and 5 bases respectively, the junction contains 18 bases. Enrolling through a virtual design, the prospective study's participants ranged in age from roughly 18 to 95 years and lived across more than 20 United States geographic areas. In the prospective study, cohorts were assigned on the basis of participant-reported clinical history obtained from a screening survey and a study questionnaire. Recovered participants in ImmuneRACE Cohort 3 were defined by two consecutive negative NP/OP PCR tests, clearance by a healthcare professional, or resolution of symptoms. In the prospective study, whole blood, serum and a nasopharyngeal or oropharyngeal swab were collected from each participant by mobile phlebotomists. Over an approximately two-month period, participants in the prospective study had the option of providing additional blood draws and questionnaires. Before DNA extraction, prospective study blood samples were shipped either frozen or at room temperature.

In regard to this clone: Its specific antigen is unknown. No qualities accompany the bases; no much larger clone lies one base away.

Sequenced input: PBMCs or T cells enriched from blood (not recorded which). The receptor's source is a woman aged 45-65 years who had recovered from COVID-19. The chain is made from TRBV7-8 and TRBJ1-5; the D gene is unclear. The DNA is TGTGCCAGCAGCTTAGTTGGTTTCGGAGGGAGCCATCAGCCCCAGCATTTT. Its translation reads: CASSLVGFGGSHQPQHF.